The 31 T cell receptor beta chains reported below all come from one sample, sequenced in a study of CD8 T cells in ankylosing spondylitis. TCRdb used MiXCR to reprocess the 5' RACE reads, holding one entry per CDR3 protein. Of under 400,000 distinct CDR3 sequences listed, roughly 11% are singletons. The sample consisted of blood, either unsorted or a sorted T cell fraction (not recorded which). The receptors come from a female donor with ankylosing spondylitis or in good health (not recorded which).

This clonotype has ten or more counts. Here the CDR3 reads CASTLHAGGLSYNEQFF. The DNA for the CDR3 is TGCGCCAGCACGCTTCACGCCGGGGGGCTGTCATACAATGAGCAGTTCTTC. The J gene is TRBJ2-1, the V gene TRBV5-1; possibly TRBD2 for D (7 bases). The CDR3 has 17 residues. Germline CDR1 is SGHRS and CDR2 is YFSETQ. V lost 6 bases and J lost 4, with 23 bases in between.

This clonotype was counted only a few times. The rearrangement joins TRBV7-2 to TRBJ2-3; 8 bases are a match to TRBD2. The V gene end was trimmed by 2 bases and the J gene end by 7 bases; junction bases not matched to a gene: 5. The CDR3 covers 14 residues. Germline V gene data show CDR1 as SGHTA and CDR2 as FQGNSA. The CDR3 DNA reads TGTGCCAGCAGCTTAATTGGCGGGGGGAATACGCAGTATTTT. Translating it yields CASSLIGGGNTQYF.

This clonotype appeared many times. This rearrangement joins TRBV20-1 to TRBJ1-4, with D unresolved. Trimming pared 3 bases from V and 6 bases from J, leaving 11 bases between. The CDR3 spans 13 residues. CDR1 DFQATT and CDR2 SNEGSKA come from the germline V gene (reference sequence). Here the CDR3 reads CSARGGSHEKLFF. In DNA, the CDR3 is TGCAGTGCTAGGGGAGGGTCGCATGAAAAACTGTTTTTT.

This chain connects TRBV15 to TRBJ1-5, with D hard to call. Trimming shortened V by 0 bases and J by 5 bases, and 5 bases separated the two germline ends. The CDR3 extends over 13 amino acids. Germline values: CDR1 LNHNV, CDR2 YYDKDF (reference sequence). CDR3 protein: CATSRDGDQPQHF. CDR3 sequence (DNA): TGTGCCACCAGCAGAGATGGAGATCAGCCCCAGCATTTT. The full variable domain, its missing parts supplied by reference TRBV15 and TRBJ1-5, is DAMVIQNPRYQVTQFGKPVTLSCSQTLNHNVMYWYQQKSSQAPKLLFHYYDKDFNNEADTPDNFQSRRPNTSFCFLDIRSPGLGDTAMYLCATSRDGDQPQHFGDGTRLSIL.

The table lists this clonotype with a few counts. The V gene is TRBV5-6, the J gene TRBJ1-2; maybe TRBD1 (6 bases). Trimming removed 0 bases at V and 6 bases at J, with 12 bases between. Germline V gene data show CDR1 as SGHDT and CDR2 as YYEEEE. This CDR3 is built from 14 residues. The CDR3 bases are TGTGCCAGCAGCTTGGGGCAGGGGAGCAATGGCTACACCTTC. Amino acids: CASSLGQGSNGYTF.

In its sample, this clonotype was seen many times. V is TRBV20-1 and J is TRBJ2-1; 8 positions match TRBD2. The CDR3 spans 18 residues. V trimming: 1 base; J trimming: 1 base; junction bases outside the gene matches: 12. Germline assignment: CDR1 DFQATT and CDR2 SNEGSKA (reference sequence). The CDR3 coding sequence is TGCAGTGCTAGAGGCGGGTTAAGCGGGAGTGAATCCTACAATGAGCAGTTCTTC. As protein: CSARGGLSGSESYNEQFF.

This clonotype was counted at least ten times. The V gene is TRBV20-1, the J gene TRBJ2-3; 8 nucleotides agree with TRBD2. Germline CDR1 reads DFQATT; CDR2 reads SNEGSKA (reference sequence). V gave up 4 bases and J gave up 9 bases; unmatched junction bases: 9. The CDR3 covers 13 residues. This CDR3 reads CSATLVAGGTQYF. CDR3 sequence (DNA): TGCAGTGCTACTCTTGTCGCGGGGGGAACGCAGTATTTT.

This clonotype was picked up a small number of times. Sequence at one end of the junction differs from germline and may be a read error. The chain combines TRBV7-7 with TRBJ1-2; a weak D match, TRBD1 (5 bases). Germline CDR1 reads SSHAT; CDR2 reads FNYEAQ (reference sequence). The CDR3 totals 15 residues. CDR3 in DNA: TGTGCTAGCAGCGAGACAGCCTTAAGGGACTATGGCTACACCTTC. Its protein is CASSETALRDYGYTF.

This clonotype was found many times. The chain joins TRBV7-2 to TRBJ2-7; D is unresolved. Trimming shortened V by 4 bases and J by 0 bases, and 16 bases separated the two germline ends. The germline V gene encodes CDR1 SGHTA and CDR2 FQGNSA. The CDR3 has 16 residues. The CDR3 coding sequence is TGTGCCAGCAGCTACCGGGCAGCAGGTAGCTCCTACGAGCAGTACTTC. It translates to CASSYRAAGSSYEQYF.

This clonotype was observed at least ten times. The rearrangement uses TRBV5-1 and TRBJ1-2; 9 bases are a match to TRBD1. Germline-derived CDR1 and CDR2 are SGHRS and YFSETQ. J was trimmed by 7 bases and V by 0 bases; bases with no gene match: 7. The CDR3 runs to 15 residues. As DNA, the CDR3 is TGCGCCAGCAGCTTGGGAAGACAGGGGGGAGGTGGCTACACCTTC. Amino acids: CASSLGRQGGGGYTF.

This clonotype has at least ten counts. The chain uses TRBV5-1 and TRBJ2-1; D may match TRBD1 or TRBD2 (6 bases each). The V end was cut by 4 bases, the J end by 1 base, with 9 bases between. CDR3 size: 14 residues. Germline assignment: CDR1 SGHRS and CDR2 YFSETQ. Here the CDR3 reads CASSGGPSYNEQFF. CDR3 coding DNA: TGCGCCAGCAGCGGGGGGCCATCCTACAATGAGCAGTTCTTC.

This clonotype was seen more than once but under ten times. J is TRBJ2-1 and V is TRBV27, with TRBD1 identical over 9 bases. Germline CDR1 MNHEY, CDR2 SMNVEV (reference sequence). The CDR3 sequence is 16 residues long. V shed 7 bases and J 8 bases; nucleotides not matched to a gene: 15. CDR3 sequence reads: CASTNLRGQGMYEQFF. The CDR3 nucleotides read TGTGCCAGCACCAACTTAAGGGGACAGGGTATGTATGAGCAGTTCTTC.

This clonotype appeared a few times. The rearrangement joins TRBV20-1 to TRBJ1-1; TRBD1 agrees at 8 bases. The CDR3 runs to 11 residues. Germline-derived CDR1 and CDR2 are DFQATT and SNEGSKA (reference sequence). The J segment lost 11 bases and the V segment lost 5 bases, leaving 7 bases of the junction unmatched. The CDR3 region has the DNA TGCAGTGCTGGCCGACAGGGGTTCGCTTTCTTT. Translated: CSAGRQGFAFF.

The sample holds a few counts of this clonotype. The genes are TRBV27 and TRBJ1-2; no clear D. Germline values: CDR1 MNHEY, CDR2 SMNVEV (reference sequence). This CDR3 is built from 13 residues. The V and J ends lost 3 bases and 6 bases respectively, with 11 bases between them. CDR3 coding DNA: TGTGCCAGCAGTTTCTCCAGCCGGAATGGCTACACCTTC. Translating it yields CASSFSSRNGYTF.

The chain recombines TRBV7-8 with TRBJ1-3; D is unresolved. The CDR3 has 15 amino acids. Germline CDR1 SGHVS, CDR2 FQNEAQ. V lost 6 bases to trimming and J lost 0 bases, with 12 bases between them. This CDR3 reads CASRTDGNSGNTIYF. The CDR3, as DNA: TGTGCCAGCAGGACGGACGGAAACTCTGGAAACACCATATATTTT.

The sample holds a few counts of this clonotype. The CDR3 protein is CASRGLGTGVYEQYF. CDR3 DNA sequence: TGTGCCAGCAGGGGACTCGGGACAGGGGTCTACGAGCAGTACTTC. The V gene is TRBV12-3 or TRBV12-4, the J gene TRBJ2-7; TRBD1 agrees at 10 bases. The junction had 8 bases not matched to a gene; V was cut back by 6 bases and J by 3 bases. This CDR3 comprises 15 residues.

This clonotype was seen repeatedly, ten times or more. The V call is TRBV14, the J call TRBJ1-6; 7 bases match TRBD1. The CDR3 loop spans 15 amino acids. Trimming cost V 4 bases and J 9 bases; bases outside gene matches: 9. In germline, CDR1 is SGHDN, CDR2 FVKESK. The CDR3 DNA reads TGTGCCAGCAGCCGGGGACAGTTCGGAGCTTCACCCCTCCACTTT. Its protein is CASSRGQFGASPLHF.

This clonotype showed up many times. The CDR3 coding sequence is TGTGCCAGCAGCCAGGGTTTTGTGGAATACGGAGAGACCCAGTACTTC. As protein: CASSQGFVEYGETQYF. The chain joins TRBV6-1 to TRBJ2-5; D is perhaps TRBD1 (5 bases). The V end was cut by 6 bases, the J end by 4 bases, with 21 bases between. The CDR3 consists of 16 residues. The germline gives CDR1 MNHNS, CDR2 SASEGT.

This clonotype was recorded once. The rearrangement links TRBV11-2 to TRBJ2-1; 9 nucleotides match TRBD1. The CDR3 covers 16 residues. The germline V gene encodes CDR1 SGHAT and CDR2 FQNNGV. The J segment lost 4 bases and the V segment lost 0 bases, leaving 4 bases of the junction unmatched. In DNA form, the CDR3 reads TGTGCCAGCAGCTTAGATTTGACAGGGGGGTACAATGAGCAGTTCTTC. Protein sequence: CASSLDLTGGYNEQFF.

At least ten counts were recorded for this clonotype. CDR3 DNA sequence: TGTGCCAGCAGTGCAACAGGGGTCTACACCTTC. It encodes CASSATGVYTF. The chain is built from TRBV25-1 and TRBJ1-2; 7 bases match TRBD1. V was pared by 4 bases and J by 10 bases, with 3 bases of the junction left unmatched. Germline CDR1 and CDR2: MGHDK and SYGVNS. The CDR3 is 11 residues long.

The chain is built from TRBV7-6 and TRBJ1-3; D is ambiguous. This CDR3 region has 15 residues. The V end was cut by 6 bases, the J end by 3 bases, with 15 bases between. From germline, CDR1 is SGHVS and CDR2 FNYEAQ. The CDR3 region has the DNA TGTGCCAGCAGTCATTCGAGGACGGATGGAAACACCATATATTTT. Protein: CASSHSRTDGNTIYF.

This clonotype was counted many times. The J gene is TRBJ2-1, the V gene TRBV20-1, with 13 bases identical to TRBD2. Per the germline V gene, CDR1 is DFQATT and CDR2 is SNEGSKA (reference sequence). Trimming cost V 4 bases and J 8 bases; bases outside gene matches: 11. The CDR3 has 16 amino acids. Here the CDR3 DNA reads TGCAGTGCTACAGGACTAGCGGGAGCTCTCGGCTATGAGCAGTTCTTC. Protein sequence: CSATGLAGALGYEQFF.

This clonotype showed up many times. The chain combines TRBV5-4 with TRBJ2-1; D remains ambiguous. The CDR3 sequence is 15 residues long. Germline CDR1 SGHNT, CDR2 YYREEE (reference sequence). Trimming removed 0 bases at V and 3 bases at J, with 10 bases between. The CDR3 loop reads CASSLEILDYNEQFF. CDR3 coding DNA: TGTGCCAGCAGCTTGGAGATTCTAGACTACAATGAGCAGTTCTTC.

This clonotype was seen at least ten times. The chain combines TRBV4-3 with TRBJ2-1; no reliable D call. V lost 8 bases and J lost 6, with 20 bases in between. Germline V gives CDR1 LGHNA, CDR2 YSLEER. The CDR3 consists of 15 residues. Here the CDR3 DNA reads TGCGCCAGCTGTCAGGCGCCTATACGATGCAATGAGCAGTTCTTC. Translation: CASCQAPIRCNEQFF.

The table lists this clonotype with a few counts. The chain has TRBV30 and TRBJ1-2; the D is unclear. From germline, CDR1 is GTSNPN and CDR2 SVGIG (reference sequence). Trimming cost V 6 bases and J 4 bases, with 9 bases left between them. CDR3 length: 11 amino acids. CDR3 DNA sequence: TGTGCCTGCTTAGGGAGCTATGGCTACACCTTC. Translated: CACLGSYGYTF.

The CDR3 here is CASSPGGPWGSEAFF. The CDR3 coding sequence is TGTGCCAGCAGTCCCGGGGGCCCTTGGGGTAGTGAAGCTTTCTTT. The chain employs TRBV21-1 and TRBJ1-1; TRBD1, as called in the table, went unchecked against the DNA. TRBV21-1 is a pseudogene. The CDR3 is 15 amino acids.

In this sample, this clonotype turned up many times. The chain is built from TRBV20-1 and TRBJ2-4, with D perhaps TRBD2 (6 bases). The germline V gene encodes CDR1 DFQATT and CDR2 SNEGSKA (reference sequence). This CDR3 spans 14 amino acids. The germline V and J ends were trimmed by 5 bases and 2 bases, with 13 bases remaining between them. DNA of the CDR3: TGCAGTGCTGAGGAGGGGAGTTCCAAAAACATTCAGTACTTC. The encoded protein is CSAEEGSSKNIQYF.

The rearrangement joins TRBV20-1 to TRBJ2-7, with 7 bases fitting TRBD1. The germline CDR1 and CDR2 sequences are DFQATT and SNEGSKA (reference sequence). This CDR3 is built from 15 residues. Unmatched junction bases numbered 14, after V lost 4 bases and J lost 5 bases. CDR3 nucleotide sequence: TGCAGTGCTACTAATATAAGGGGACAGATAGACGAGCAGTACTTC. Protein sequence: CSATNIRGQIDEQYF.

This clonotype was found many times. The chain joins TRBV12-3 or TRBV12-4 to TRBJ1-1; 7 bases are shared with TRBD1. The CDR3 extends over 13 amino acids. V was clipped by 5 bases and J by 6 bases; unmatched bases: 6. The CDR3 nucleotides are TGTGCCAGCAGTGCAAACAGGGGTTCTGAAGCTTTCTTT. Translation: CASSANRGSEAFF.

There are many counts of this clonotype. The V call is TRBV5-1, the J call TRBJ2-7, with TRBD2 identical over 7 bases. The CDR3 extends over 15 amino acids. V lost 0 bases to trimming and J lost 3 bases; unmatched junction nucleotides: 6. In germline, CDR1 is SGHRS, CDR2 YFSETQ. The CDR3 coding sequence is TGCGCCAGCAGCTTGGCGGGAGGCTTATTCTACGAGCAGTACTTC. It is translated as CASSLAGGLFYEQYF.

This clonotype was picked up a small number of times. The CDR3 DNA sequence: TGTGCCAGTAGTATAGCCGAAGGGGGCATGCTTGAAGCTTTCTTT. It is translated as CASSIAEGGMLEAFF. The chain uses TRBV19 and TRBJ1-1, with 7 positions matching TRBD1. V dropped 1 base and J dropped 7; count of bases not matched to a gene: 9. The CDR3 has 15 residues. Germline assignment: CDR1 LNHDA and CDR2 SQIVND (reference sequence).